Following are 31 T cell receptor beta chains from one sample sequenced in a study of blood T cell repertoires in COVID-19. Method: immunoSEQ multiplex PCR; TCRdb's copy keeps in-frame clones and lacks some. The sample lists approximately 230,000 clones, 70% to 85% occurring once. Input material: PBMCs or T cells enriched from blood (not recorded which). All receptors derive from a man aged 40-50 years who had recovered from COVID-19.

The V gene is TRBV28, the J gene TRBJ1-5; 7 bases fit TRBD1. CDR3 length: 18 residues. V lost 4 bases to trimming and J lost 4 bases; unmatched junction nucleotides: 16. The germline V gene encodes CDR1 MDHEN and CDR2 SYDVKM. The CDR3 coding sequence is TGTGCCAGCAGTTCTGAGGGGGAGAAAGCGACAGGGAATCAGCCCCAGCATTTT. This codes for CASSSEGEKATGNQPQHF.

This clone was counted a single time. The rearrangement joins TRBV29-1 to TRBJ1-1; D is unresolved. The germline CDR1 and CDR2 sequences are SQVTM and ANQGSEA. This CDR3 has 12 residues. The V and J ends lost 7 bases and 1 base respectively, with 10 bases between them. The CDR3 DNA is TGCAGCGCGCAGGTTGGGAACACTGAAGCTTTCTTT. It codes for CSAQVGNTEAFF.

The V gene is TRBV19, the J gene TRBJ2-3; perhaps TRBD2 as D (6 bases). CDR1 LNHDA and CDR2 SQIVND come from the germline V gene (reference sequence). The CDR3 has 15 amino acids. With 7 bases removed from V and 6 bases from J, the gap between germline ends came to 20 bases. DNA of the CDR3: TGTGCCAGTACCCCCCTGGGGGGTACGGGGGATACGCAGTATTTT. Translated, it gives CASTPLGGTGDTQYF.

V usage is TRBV3-1 (or the pseudogene TRBV3-2) and J usage is TRBJ2-2; 8 positions match TRBD1. The CDR3 contains 15 residues. Looked up from germline, CDR1 is LGHDT and CDR2 is YNNKEL (reference sequence). Losses at the gene ends were 4 bases for V and 1 base for J; bases not matched to a gene: 2. The CDR3 region is CASSRGTGNTGELFF. CDR3 coding DNA: TGTGCCAGCAGCCGAGGGACAGGGAACACCGGGGAGCTGTTTTTT.

The chain joins TRBV7-9 to TRBJ1-2; 7 nucleotides align to TRBD1. This CDR3 contains 15 residues. V was pared by 5 bases and J by 8 bases, with 14 bases of the junction left unmatched. Germline assignment: CDR1 SEHNR and CDR2 FQNEAQ (reference sequence). CDR3 loop: CASSASGTEAEGYTF. DNA for the CDR3: TGTGCCAGCAGCGCTTCAGGGACAGAAGCGGAAGGCTACACCTTC.

V and J are TRBV11-2 and TRBJ2-2; D is perhaps TRBD1 (5 bases). This CDR3 contains 14 residues. Germline CDR1 and CDR2: SGHAT and FQNNGV. Trimming left V 7 bases short and J 1 base short, with 10 bases between. The CDR3 sequence is CASTIGVNTGELFF. The DNA for the CDR3 is TGTGCCAGCACCATAGGGGTGAACACCGGGGAGCTGTTTTTT.

The V call is TRBV2, the J call TRBJ2-7, with 8 nucleotides matching TRBD2. This CDR3 has 15 amino acids. CDR1 and CDR2 (germline): SNHLY, FYNNEI. Trimming took 8 bases from V and 1 from J; bases not matched to a gene: 10. The CDR3 spells CASLWSLAGSYEQYF. The CDR3 DNA sequence: TGTGCCAGCCTGTGGTCTTTAGCGGGATCCTACGAGCAGTACTTC.

The chain joins TRBV7-8 to TRBJ2-1; D unresolved. The V end was cut by 0 bases, the J end by 4 bases, with 10 bases between. This CDR3 is built from 15 residues. The germline CDR1 and CDR2 sequences are SGHVS and FQNEAQ. The CDR3, as DNA: TGTGCCAGCAGCTTAGCGCGTCCCGAATACAATGAGCAGTTCTTC. Translated: CASSLARPEYNEQFF.

This clone was recorded a few times. CDR3 nucleotides: TGTGCCAGCAGCCGGACAGACTATGGCTACACCTTC. It translates to CASSRTDYGYTF. The chain employs TRBV11-2 and TRBJ1-2, with D possibly matching TRBD1 (6 bases). The germline V gene encodes CDR1 SGHAT and CDR2 FQNNGV. Deletions cut 5 bases from V and 3 bases from J, with 7 bases between. CDR3 size: 12 residues. Filled out from reference TRBV11-2 and TRBJ1-2, the complete variable domain reads EAGVAQSPRYKIIEKRQSVAFWCNPISGHATLYWYQQILGQGPKLLIQFQNNGVVDDSQLPKDRFSAERLKGVDSTLKIQPAKLEDSAVYLCASSRTDYGYTFGSGTRLTVV.

The chain recombines TRBV5-1 with TRBJ2-3, with 10 bases aligning to TRBD2. V gave up 3 bases and J gave up 0 bases; unmatched junction bases: 4. CDR1 and CDR2 (germline): SGHRS, YFSETQ. This CDR3 spans 16 amino acids. DNA of the CDR3: TGCGCCAGCAGCTGGGGACTAGCGCAAAGCACAGATACGCAGTATTTT. Amino acids: CASSWGLAQSTDTQYF.

This chain joins TRBV4-2 and TRBJ2-3; 8 nucleotides agree with TRBD1. The germline gives CDR1 LGHNA, CDR2 YNFKEQ. Trimming removed 0 bases from V and 4 bases from J; junction bases left unmatched: 6. The CDR3 is made up of 16 amino acids. The CDR3 here is CASSQELTGQADTQYF. Written as DNA, the CDR3 is TGTGCCAGCAGCCAAGAGCTTACGGGACAGGCAGATACGCAGTATTTT.

As for this clone: The identical CDR3 is also encoded by other nucleotide sequences in the sample. The V call is TRBV5-8, the J call TRBJ2-3; no clear D. CDR3 length equals 13 residues. Trimming took 0 bases from V and 1 from J, leaving 3 bases between them. CDR1 SGHTS and CDR2 YDEGEE come from the germline V gene. This chain's CDR3 is CASSLVGTDTQYF. The DNA of the CDR3 is TGTGCCAGCAGCTTGGTCGGCACAGATACGCAGTATTTT.

This clone was observed a few times. This chain connects TRBV6-5 to TRBJ1-4; a possible D gene is TRBD1 (5 bases). The CDR3 has 13 amino acids. Germline values: CDR1 MNHEY, CDR2 SVGAGI. Trimming shortened V by 7 bases and J by 10 bases, and 16 bases separated the two germline ends. CDR3 sequence reads: CASTSLGEGKLFF. As DNA, the CDR3 is TGTGCCAGCACCTCCTTGGGGGAGGGAAAACTGTTTTTT.

This clone was recorded only once. The J gene is TRBJ2-1, the V gene TRBV10-3; TRBD2 matches 8 bases. Trimming at V came to 9 bases and at J to 4 bases, leaving 5 bases not matched to a gene. The CDR3 covers 13 residues. CDR1 and CDR2 from the germline V gene are ENHRY and SYGVKD. The CDR3 reads CAIKAGGYNEQFF. The DNA of the CDR3 is TGTGCCATAAAGGCGGGAGGTTACAATGAGCAGTTCTTC.

The chain's CDR3 is CASSPPGQGGELFF. The CDR3, as DNA: TGTGCCAGCAGCCCCCCGGGACAGGGCGGGGAGCTGTTTTTT. The chain couples TRBV7-3 to TRBJ2-2; 9 positions agree with TRBD1. V was pared by 5 bases and J by 7 bases, with 5 bases of the junction left unmatched. The germline V gene encodes CDR1 SGHTA and CDR2 FQGTGA. The CDR3 runs to 14 residues.

The chain is built from TRBV7-3 and TRBJ2-3, with a tentative D call TRBD1 (5 bases). V was shortened by 8 bases and J by 5 bases, with 14 bases between the two germline ends. This CDR3 has 13 residues. From germline, CDR1 is SGHTA and CDR2 FQGTGA. The DNA for the CDR3 is TGTGCCAGCTCATTAGGGGCTGTAGATACGCAGTATTTT. This gives the protein CASSLGAVDTQYF.

This clone was seen only a few times. The sample carries other DNA sequences with the same CDR3. The chain links TRBV30 to TRBJ1-1; D is uncertain. The germline CDR1 and CDR2 sequences are GTSNPN and SVGIG (reference sequence). The length of the CDR3 is 13 residues. V lost 0 bases to trimming and J lost 0 bases, with 5 bases between them. CDR3 region: CAWSVQVNTEAFF. The CDR3 coding sequence is TGTGCCTGGAGTGTCCAGGTGAACACTGAAGCTTTCTTT.

This chain connects TRBV27 to TRBJ1-5, with D possibly being TRBD1 (6 bases). Per germline, CDR1 MNHEY and CDR2 SMNVEV (reference sequence). The CDR3 is made up of 15 amino acids. V was trimmed by 5 bases and J by 2 bases, leaving 13 bases between them. The CDR3 is CASSPNRVGNQPQHF. CDR3 bases: TGTGCCAGCAGTCCCAACAGGGTTGGCAATCAGCCCCAGCATTTT.

This chain links TRBV30 with TRBJ1-3; 8 bases are shared with TRBD1. CDR1 GTSNPN and CDR2 SVGIG come from the germline V gene (reference sequence). The CDR3 totals 19 residues. With 5 bases clipped from V and 0 bases from J, the junction kept 18 bases outside the gene matches. CDR3 residues: CAWPRTGSSPAGSGNTIYF. The CDR3 region has the DNA TGTGCCTGGCCTCGGACAGGGAGCAGTCCCGCCGGCTCTGGAAACACCATATATTTT.

The rearrangement links TRBV9 to TRBJ2-3, with 13 nucleotides matching TRBD2. The CDR3 extends over 16 amino acids. Germline trimming cut 4 bases from V and 3 bases from J; bases unmatched to any gene: 5. Germline CDR1 SGDLS, CDR2 YYNGEE. The CDR3 nucleotides are TGTGCCAGCAGCCTCAGGACTAGCGGGAGTACAGATACGCAGTATTTT. Its translation is CASSLRTSGSTDTQYF.

V is TRBV2 and J is TRBJ2-3; D not resolved. Trimming cost V 3 bases and J 0 bases, with 10 bases left between them. In germline, CDR1 is SNHLY, CDR2 FYNNEI. The CDR3 sequence is 15 residues long. CDR3 coding DNA: TGTGCCAGCAGTGACCCCCGGAGAAGCACAGATACGCAGTATTTT. Translating it yields CASSDPRRSTDTQYF.

The gene calls are TRBV5-4 and TRBJ1-6; weak D call: TRBD1 (5 bases). Trimming stripped 7 bases from V and 0 bases from J, with 17 bases between. The CDR3 runs 17 residues. Germline V gene sequence: CDR1 SGHNT, CDR2 YYREEE (reference sequence). The CDR3 nucleotides are TGTGCCAGCGGGGTTGGAGGGGTGGGCTCCTATAATTCACCCCTCCACTTT. Translation gives CASGVGGVGSYNSPLHF.

The gene calls are TRBV5-1 and TRBJ1-5, with TRBD1 matching over 7 bases. CDR1 and CDR2 from the germline V gene are SGHRS and YFSETQ. V lost 7 bases, J lost 1 base, and 5 bases stayed unmatched. The CDR3 loop spans 14 amino acids. The CDR3 reads CASGEGGSNQPQHF. In nucleotides, the CDR3 is TGCGCCAGCGGGGAAGGGGGCAGCAATCAGCCCCAGCATTTT.

The chain combines TRBV27 with TRBJ2-6; D ambiguous. The germline V gene has CDR1 MNHEY and CDR2 SMNVEV (reference sequence). This CDR3 is 16 amino acids long. Trimming shortened V by 5 bases and J by 1 base, and 12 bases separated the two germline ends. The CDR3 protein is CASSPPPGSGANVLTF. CDR3 in DNA: TGTGCCAGCAGTCCCCCCCCCGGGTCTGGGGCCAACGTCCTGACTTTC.

CDR3 sequence reads: CASSLLGNTEAFF. CDR3 DNA: TGTGCCAGCAGCTTACTAGGGAACACTGAAGCTTTCTTT. The chain links TRBV7-8 to TRBJ1-1; D call uncertain. V lost 2 bases and J 1 base, leaving 5 bases between the germline ends. Germline CDR1 and CDR2: SGHVS and FQNEAQ. This CDR3 is 13 amino acids long.

Here the CDR3 reads CASGTGIGELFF. The CDR3 DNA follows: TGTGCCTCCGGGACAGGGATCGGGGAGCTGTTTTTT. The genes are TRBV24-1 and TRBJ2-2, with TRBD1 identical over 9 bases. The V segment lost 12 bases and the J segment 7 bases; nucleotides outside the gene matches: 5. The CDR3 covers 12 residues. The germline V gene has CDR1 KGHDR and CDR2 SFDVKD.

V gene TRBV7-8 combines with J gene TRBJ1-5; no clear D gene. Deletions cut 4 bases from V and 0 bases from J, with 13 bases between. CDR3 length equals 16 residues. CDR1 is SGHVS and CDR2 is FQNEAQ in the germline V gene. Written as DNA, the CDR3 is TGTGCCAGCAGCTCCCTGACTGCTTATAGCAATCAGCCCCAGCATTTT. Translating it yields CASSSLTAYSNQPQHF.

The chain combines TRBV7-2 with TRBJ1-1; TRBD1 is a possible D gene (6 bases). Deletions cut 3 bases from V and 5 bases from J, with 13 bases between. The CDR3 has 14 amino acids. The germline V gene encodes CDR1 SGHTA and CDR2 FQGNSA. CDR3 sequence (DNA): TGTGCCAGCAGCTTTACAGGGTCGGGAACTGAAGCTTTCTTT. Translation: CASSFTGSGTEAFF.

This chain joins TRBV7-6 and TRBJ2-2, with no clear D. In germline, CDR1 is SGHVS, CDR2 FNYEAQ. Trimming cost V 5 bases and J 6 bases, with 25 bases left between them. CDR3 length: 18 amino acids. The chain's CDR3 is CASSLTTDRRVEAGELFF. CDR3 coding DNA: TGTGCCAGCAGCCTTACCACGGATAGACGAGTCGAGGCCGGGGAGCTGTTTTTT.

The chain recombines TRBV7-9 with TRBJ2-2, with D possibly TRBD2 on 6 matching bases. CDR1 is SEHNR and CDR2 is FQNEAQ in the germline V gene (reference sequence). V was trimmed by 0 bases and J by 2 bases, leaving 13 bases between them. CDR3 size: 17 residues. In DNA, the CDR3 is TGTGCCAGCAGCTTAGCTTTCGGAGCGGGCAACACCGGGGAGCTGTTTTTT. Its protein product is CASSLAFGAGNTGELFF.

This chain links TRBV5-1 with TRBJ2-4, with D maybe TRBD2 (6 bases). The germline gives CDR1 SGHRS, CDR2 YFSETQ. The germline V and J ends were trimmed by 0 bases and 9 bases, with 13 bases remaining between them. The CDR3 length is 14 residues. The CDR3 DNA reads TGCGCCAGCAGCTTGGGCCAGCCCGGGGGCATTCAGTACTTC. Translating it yields CASSLGQPGGIQYF. Drawing the rest from reference TRBV5-1 and TRBJ2-4, the complete variable domain is KAGVTQTPRYLIKTRGQQVTLSCSPISGHRSVSWYQQTPGQGLQFLFEYFSETQRNKGNFPGRFSGRQFSNSRSEMNVSTLELGDSALYLCASSLGQPGGIQYFGAGTRLSVL.